This entry lists 26 T cell receptor beta chains sequenced from one sample in a study of shared clonotypes between healthy human individuals. Method: immunoSEQ multiplex PCR; TCRdb's copy keeps in-frame clones and lacks some. Of 950,000 to 1,300,000 clones listed, around four fifths are singletons. Sequencing input: memory CD4+ T cells sorted from blood. Documented subset: CD45RA-negative fraction. The receptor source for this set is a man aged 18 to 29 in good health.

This chain joins TRBV10-1 and TRBJ2-1, with 7 bases identical to TRBD1. This CDR3 spans 15 amino acids. Germline assignment: CDR1 WNHNN and CDR2 SYGVQD (reference sequence). The ends lost 3 bases at V and 7 bases at J; junction bases unmatched: 9. The CDR3 here is CASSDRQGDRNEQFF. The DNA of the CDR3 is TGCGCCAGCAGTGACCGACAGGGTGATCGGAATGAGCAGTTCTTC.

Details on this clone: Other nucleotide sequences from this sample produce the same CDR3. This chain joins TRBV30 and TRBJ1-2; weak D call: TRBD1 (6 bases). CDR1 and CDR2 from the germline V gene are GTSNPN and SVGIG (reference sequence). The CDR3 contains 12 residues. Trimming took off 3 bases at V and 6 bases at J, with 11 bases between the two ends. The CDR3 DNA reads as TGTGCCTGGAGCCGCAAGGGGGATGGCTACACCTTC. It codes for CAWSRKGDGYTF.

The rearrangement links TRBV18 to TRBJ2-5; the D gene is possibly TRBD1 (5 bases). Trimming removed 1 base at V and 5 bases at J, with 11 bases between. This CDR3 has 14 amino acids. CDR1 and CDR2 (germline): KGHSH, LQKENI. In nucleotides, the CDR3 is TGTGCCAGCTCACCACTCTACCAGGGTGAGACCCAGTACTTC. It specifies CASSPLYQGETQYF.

J is TRBJ1-2 and V is TRBV19; 8 positions match TRBD1. CDR1 and CDR2 from the germline V gene are LNHDA and SQIVND (reference sequence). The V gene end was trimmed by 6 bases and the J gene end by 5 bases; junction bases not matched to a gene: 14. This CDR3 region has 16 residues. The CDR3 loop is CASRSTSGQESYGYTF. DNA of the CDR3: TGTGCCAGTAGATCCACCTCGGGACAGGAGTCTTATGGCTACACCTTC.

The chain joins TRBV4-3 to TRBJ2-3; D unclear. Germline V gives CDR1 LGHNA, CDR2 YSLEER. Trimming removed 0 bases at V and 2 bases at J, with 9 bases between. The CDR3 is 15 residues long. DNA of the CDR3: TGCGCCAGCAGCCAAGATCTACGGTACACAGATACGCAGTATTTT. Its protein product is CASSQDLRYTDTQYF.

The J gene is TRBJ2-1, the V gene TRBV6-5; D is ambiguous. Germline CDR1 MNHEY, CDR2 SVGAGI. The CDR3 covers 14 residues. V lost 0 bases and J 6 bases, leaving 9 bases between the germline ends. Here the CDR3 reads CASSYSTGGNEQFF. CDR3 bases: TGTGCCAGCAGTTACTCGACGGGTGGCAATGAGCAGTTCTTC.

The chain carries TRBV10-3 and TRBJ2-1, with D possibly being TRBD1 (6 bases). The length of the CDR3 is 14 residues. CDR1 is ENHRY, CDR2 SYGVKD, per germline. The V gene lost 7 bases and the J gene lost 6 bases, with 16 bases spanning the gap. The CDR3 sequence is CAIKGGSVINEQFF. The CDR3 nucleotides read TGTGCCATCAAAGGGGGTAGCGTTATCAATGAGCAGTTCTTC.

This chain joins TRBV18 and TRBJ1-1, with 8 positions matching TRBD1. Germline CDR1 KGHSH, CDR2 LQKENI. With 1 base clipped from V and 0 bases from J, the junction kept 4 bases outside the gene matches. The CDR3 is 16 residues long. The CDR3 reads CASSPREGQVNTEAFF. In nucleotides, the CDR3 is TGTGCCAGCTCACCACGCGAGGGACAGGTGAACACTGAAGCTTTCTTT.

This clone was found once. The CDR3 nucleotides are TGTGCCAGCAGCGCTCCCGTGGGGGCGGGAGTCCCAGATACGCAGTATTTT. This codes for CASSAPVGAGVPDTQYF. This chain uses TRBV9 with TRBJ2-3; D perhaps matches TRBD2 (7 bases). V was clipped by 3 bases and J by 4 bases, with 21 bases between them. This CDR3 is built from 17 residues. Per germline, CDR1 SGDLS and CDR2 YYNGEE.

This chain uses TRBV9 with TRBJ1-1; 8 nucleotides agree with TRBD1. The CDR3 sequence is 15 residues long. Germline V gene sequence: CDR1 SGDLS, CDR2 YYNGEE. V was clipped by 4 bases and J by 0 bases; unmatched bases: 5. CDR3 in DNA: TGTGCCAGCAGCCCTCGGGACAGGATGAACACTGAAGCTTTCTTT. This sequence encodes CASSPRDRMNTEAFF.

CDR3 in amino acids: CASSPFQLAKNIQYF. For the CDR3, the DNA is TGTGCCAGCAGCCCCTTCCAGTTAGCCAAAAACATTCAGTACTTC. The chain recombines TRBV7-9 with TRBJ2-4, with no clear D. CDR1 is SEHNR and CDR2 is FQNEAQ in the germline V gene (reference sequence). Trimming removed 5 bases at V and 0 bases at J, with 11 bases between. The CDR3 sequence is 15 residues long. The entire variable domain, with the rest obtained from reference TRBV7-9 and TRBJ2-4, is as follows: DTGVSQNPRHKITKRGQNVTFRCDPISEHNRLYWYRQTLGQGPEFLTYFQNEAQLEKSRLLSDRFSAERPKGSFSTLEIQRTEQGDSAMYLCASSPFQLAKNIQYFGAGTRLSVL.

This clone was found once. The chain combines TRBV7-6 with TRBJ2-2, with TRBD2 identical over 7 bases. V trimming: 5 bases; J trimming: 4 bases; junction bases outside the gene matches: 7. The CDR3 loop spans 15 amino acids. Germline V gene lookup returns CDR1 SGHVS and CDR2 FNYEAQ. The CDR3 DNA follows: TGTGCCAGCAGCAACGCAGGGAGGGGCACCGGGGAGCTGTTTTTT. Its protein is CASSNAGRGTGELFF.

The chain couples TRBV10-2 to TRBJ1-5; maybe TRBD1 (5 bases). The CDR3 has 19 amino acids. From germline, CDR1 is WSHSY and CDR2 SAAADI. Trimming pared 0 bases from V and 0 bases from J, leaving 18 bases between. The CDR3 DNA reads TGCGCCAGCAGTGAGTCTGGGGGACGGGCTGGTTATAGCAATCAGCCCCAGCATTTT. Protein product: CASSESGGRAGYSNQPQHF.

The table lists this clone with a few counts. The rearrangement joins TRBV2 to TRBJ1-5; no firm D call. Germline CDR1 reads SNHLY; CDR2 reads FYNNEI. The CDR3 has 14 residues. The V end was cut by 4 bases, the J end by 0 bases, with 7 bases between. Here the CDR3 DNA reads TGTGCCAGCAGTGTAACGGATAGCAATCAGCCCCAGCATTTT. Translating it yields CASSVTDSNQPQHF.

This rearrangement joins TRBV2 to TRBJ1-6; 7 bases align to TRBD1. CDR1 and CDR2 from the germline V gene are SNHLY and FYNNEI. J was trimmed by 3 bases and V by 5 bases; bases with no gene match: 4. This CDR3 is built from 15 residues. CDR3 bases: TGTGCCAGCAGTTCGACAGGGAACTATAATTCACCCCTCCACTTT. Translated, it gives CASSSTGNYNSPLHF.

This sequence joins TRBV6-1 and TRBJ1-6; TRBD1 matches 9 bases. CDR3 size: 14 residues. The V gene end was trimmed by 6 bases and the J gene end by 7 bases; junction bases not matched to a gene: 4. The V gene's germline CDR1 is MNHNS and CDR2 SASEGT. CDR3 DNA: TGTGCCAGCAGAATCGGGACAGGGAATTCACCCCTCCACTTT. Amino acids: CASRIGTGNSPLHF.

V gene TRBV30 combines with J gene TRBJ2-3, with TRBD2 identical over 12 bases. The CDR3 spans 14 residues. V shed 4 bases, J shed 3 bases, and the junction held 2 bases outside the gene matches. Germline-derived CDR1 and CDR2 are GTSNPN and SVGIG (reference sequence). In DNA form, the CDR3 reads TGTGCCTGGACTACTAGCGGGGGGACAGATACGCAGTATTTT. Translated, it gives CAWTTSGGTDTQYF.

The chain has TRBV2 and TRBJ1-1; D possibly corresponds to TRBD1 (5 bases). The ends were cut back, 7 bases at V and 4 bases at J, with 22 bases in the middle. Germline CDR1 SNHLY, CDR2 FYNNEI. The CDR3 has 16 residues. DNA of the CDR3: TGTGCCAGCACCAAAAGAGAACAGGTTTTCGGCACTGAAGCTTTCTTT. Translated: CASTKREQVFGTEAFF.

This clone was observed a handful of times. The CDR3 DNA is TGTGCCAGCAGCAGAGGACAGGGCTACGAGCAGTACTTC. Amino acids: CASSRGQGYEQYF. The chain is built from TRBV5-5 and TRBJ2-7, with 8 bases matching TRBD1. Losses at the gene ends were 4 bases for V and 3 bases for J; bases not matched to a gene: 3. Germline V CDR1 and CDR2: SGHKS, YYEKEE (reference sequence). The CDR3 totals 13 residues.

The rearrangement joins TRBV5-1 to TRBJ2-3, with D perhaps TRBD1 (6 bases). The CDR3 loop spans 14 amino acids. Germline V gene data show CDR1 as SGHRS and CDR2 as YFSETQ. The V gene lost 4 bases and the J gene lost 4 bases, with 13 bases spanning the gap. The CDR3 loop reads CASSQDSPSDTQYF. The DNA for the CDR3 is TGCGCCAGCAGCCAGGACAGTCCATCAGATACGCAGTATTTT.

This clone has at least ten counts. As DNA, the CDR3 is TGTGCCAGCAGCTTGGCCGGGAGGGTCACCGGGGAGCTGTTTTTT. This encodes CASSLAGRVTGELFF. This chain links TRBV5-6 with TRBJ2-2; 8 bases align to TRBD2. V lost 0 bases to trimming and J lost 4 bases; unmatched junction nucleotides: 2. CDR1 is SGHDT, CDR2 YYEEEE, per germline. The CDR3 is 15 residues long.

This clone showed up just once. The V call is TRBV1, the J call TRBJ1-1. TRBV1 is assigned pseudogene status. CDR3 size: 16 residues. The CDR3 bases are TGCACCAGCAGCCATCCGGTTCGCGGGGAGAACACTGAAGCTTTCTTT. It encodes CTSSHPVRGENTEAFF.

The chain links TRBV4-1 to TRBJ2-7; weak D call: TRBD2 (8 bases). The germline V and J ends were trimmed by 4 bases and 1 base, with 14 bases remaining between them. Germline assignment: CDR1 MGHRA and CDR2 YSYEKL. CDR3 size: 15 residues. The CDR3 DNA sequence: TGCGCCAGCAGCCGACAGGGCGGGGGGTCCTACGAGCAGTACTTC. As protein: CASSRQGGGSYEQYF.

This clone was detected only once. This chain uses TRBV7-9 with TRBJ2-7; D is unresolved. Trimming cost V 2 bases and J 5 bases, with 16 bases left between them. Looked up from germline, CDR1 is SEHNR and CDR2 is FQNEAQ (reference sequence). The CDR3 length is 15 residues. The CDR3 spells CASSLRLSDVHEQYF. In DNA, the CDR3 is TGTGCCAGCAGCTTACGGCTCTCGGACGTCCACGAGCAGTACTTC.

This chain joins TRBV30 and TRBJ2-1; no reliable D call. Germline V gene data show CDR1 as GTSNPN and CDR2 as SVGIG (reference sequence). The CDR3 spans 15 residues. Trimming pared 0 bases from V and 0 bases from J, leaving 9 bases between. This chain's CDR3 is CAWSVRRGSYNEQFF. CDR3 DNA sequence: TGTGCCTGGAGTGTACGGCGAGGCTCCTACAATGAGCAGTTCTTC. Using reference TRBV30 and TRBJ2-1 for the parts outside the CDR3, the full variable domain is SQTIHQWPATLVQPVGSPLSLECTVEGTSNPNLYWYRQAAGRGLQLLFYSVGIGQISSEVPQNLSASRPQDRQFILSSKKLLLSDSGFYLCAWSVRRGSYNEQFFGPGTRLTVL.

The genes are TRBV5-1 and TRBJ2-1; 12 bases match TRBD2. Germline-derived CDR1 and CDR2 are SGHRS and YFSETQ. The junction had 6 bases not matched to a gene; V was cut back by 0 bases and J by 8 bases. This CDR3 is built from 16 residues. The CDR3 here is CASSLALAGGPDEQFF. The CDR3 DNA reads as TGCGCCAGCAGCTTGGCGCTAGCGGGAGGGCCGGATGAGCAGTTCTTC.